These T cell receptor beta chains were read from a single sample in a study of shared clonotypes between healthy human individuals. The protocol was immunoSEQ multiplex PCR, while the TCRdb copy is restricted to in-frame clones and leaves out a portion. The data contain about 2.3 million clones, just under 95% of them singletons. The sample taken for sequencing was naive CD4+ T cells from PBMCs. These receptors came from a man aged 18 to 30 in good health. Some clones in this sample may be carry-over from other donors' samples. Both conserved end residues are part of each CDR3.

CASSLVTGGNTEAFF | TRBV5-1
CAISSGTGLYEQYF | TRBV10-3
CASSPSGQGLVAGYTF | TRBV7-9
CASSLNPTSGTSYEQYF | TRBV5-1
CAIRAASGSIRSGELFF | TRBV10-3
CASSLRRRTESTDTQYF | TRBV7-2
CASSLGTGGGGEKLFF | TRBV5-5
CASTPGIISGNTIYF | TRBV19
CASSGLTDNQPQHF | TRBV2
CASSSQETQYF | TRBV7-9
CASREGGGYEQYF | TRBV5-6
CASSSGTGNVGAFNEQFF | TRBV28
CASMAAGSEQYF | TRBV6-6
CASSLTGANQPQHF | TRBV5-1
CASRARGQGADGYTF | TRBV28
CARSLVSSYSNQPQHF | TRBV5-3
CASTPDARQGSSRGYTF | TRBV7-2
CASSQETSGAYNEQFF | TRBV4-2
CASSSPDRGGRELFF | TRBV28
CASSLHRLNTEAFF | TRBV5-6
CASSLMSSVNTGELFF | TRBV7-2
CASSELLNEQFF | TRBV25-1
CASSPTSPHGYTF | TRBV18
CATSSGQGETQYF | TRBV15